These T cell receptor beta chains were read from a single sample in a study of T cells in Graves' hyperthyroidism and ophthalmopathy. TCRdb analysed the multiplex PCR reads with MiXCR anew, one entry per CDR3 protein. The repertoire holds around 400,000 distinct CDR3 sequences, with about a sixth as singletons. The sample comprised blood. All receptors derive from a woman aged 18-35 years with Graves' hyperthyroidism that later progressed to Graves' ophthalmopathy. CDR3s include the opening cysteine and the closing phenylalanine or tryptophan. D genes are given only for firm matches. Where a row states a size, it is once, few, many or the class of an expanded clone; other rows omit it.

j_gene | d_gene | abundance | v_gene | CDR3aa | CDR3nt
TRBJ2-1 | TRBD1 | many | TRBV7-6 | CASSERTGRNEQFF | TGTGCCAGCAGCGAACGGACAGGGCGAAATGAGCAGTTCTTC
TRBJ2-1 | NA | few | TRBV7-9 | CASSLDIRGGQPFF | TGTGCCAGCAGCTTAGACATTAGGGGGGGACAGCCGTTCTTC
TRBJ2-5 | NA | many | TRBV7-9 | CASTPREETQYF | TGTGCCAGCACCCCCAGGGAAGAGACCCAGTACTTC
TRBJ2-7 | NA | many | TRBV7-2 | CASSHGGPYEQYF | TGTGCCAGCAGCCACGGGGGGCCGTACGAGCAGTACTTC
TRBJ2-7 | NA | few | TRBV4-1 | CASSQAGTPSYHEQYF | TGCGCCAGCAGCCAAGCCGGGACCCCCAGCTACCACGAGCAGTACTTC
TRBJ1-1 | NA | NA | TRBV28 | CASTPGLRSEAFF | TGTGCCAGCACCCCGGGACTGCGCAGTGAAGCTTTCTTT
TRBJ1-1 | TRBD1 | NA | TRBV7-9 | CASSFSPGTGNTEAFF | TGTGCCAGCAGCTTTAGCCCCGGGACAGGGAACACTGAAGCTTTCTTT
TRBJ2-1 | TRBD2 | many | TRBV27 | CASRPGTTNEQFF | TGTGCCAGCAGGCCCGGGACTACAAATGAGCAGTTCTTC
TRBJ1-4 | TRBD1 | NA | TRBV27 | CASMGTGDEKLFF | TGTGCCAGCATGGGGACAGGGGATGAAAAACTGTTTTTT
TRBJ2-3 | NA | many | TRBV28 | CASRASDPDTQYF | TGTGCCAGCAGAGCTAGCGATCCAGATACGCAGTATTTT
TRBJ2-5 | TRBD1 | NA | TRBV24-1 | CATSDLTGDETQYF | TGTGCCACCAGTGACCTGACAGGGGACGAGACCCAGTACTTC
TRBJ2-1 | NA | many | TRBV6-1 | CASSDPRTHYNEQFF | TGTGCCAGCAGTGATCCCCGGACTCATTACAATGAGCAGTTCTTC
TRBJ2-5 | NA | NA | TRBV7-9 | CASSLVQGETQYF | TGTGCCAGCAGCTTAGTTCAGGGTGAGACCCAGTACTTC
TRBJ2-1 | NA | few | TRBV20-1 | CSAEWGAPGSYNEQFF | TGCAGTGCTGAATGGGGGGCTCCAGGCTCCTACAATGAGCAGTTCTTC
TRBJ1-2 | NA | NA | TRBV30 | CAWSVNSGSRGYTF | TGTGCCTGGAGTGTAAACTCAGGATCGCGTGGCTACACCTTC
TRBJ2-1 | TRBD2 | few | TRBV11-3 | CASSLDTGLAGIVNEQFF | TGTGCCAGCAGCTTAGATACAGGACTAGCGGGAATTGTTAATGAGCAGTTCTTC
TRBJ2-4 | TRBD1 | few | TRBV19 | CASSIRQGIGDIQYF | TGTGCCAGTAGTATCCGACAGGGAATTGGGGACATTCAGTACTTC
TRBJ2-2 | NA | many | TRBV11-2 | CASRRGTVNTGELFF | TGTGCCAGCAGAAGGGGGACGGTGAACACCGGGGAGCTGTTTTTT
TRBJ2-1 | TRBD1 | NA | TRBV5-4 | CASSLTGDSHNEQFF | TGTGCCAGCAGCTTGACAGGGGACAGTCACAATGAGCAGTTCTTC
TRBJ2-1 | TRBD1 | many | TRBV27 | CASSSDRVGNEQFF | TGTGCCAGCAGTTCCGACAGGGTGGGCAATGAGCAGTTCTTC
TRBJ2-1 | TRBD2 | NA | TRBV5-1 | CASSLCGGTYNEQFF | TGCGCCAGCAGCTTGTGCGGGGGAACCTACAATGAGCAGTTCTTC
TRBJ2-1 | TRBD1 | many | TRBV11-2 | CASSQPPGQGVVEQFF | TGTGCCAGCAGCCAACCACCGGGACAGGGCGTTGTTGAGCAGTTCTTC
TRBJ1-3 | NA | NA | TRBV6-1 | CASSSSLSGNTIYF | TGTGCCAGCAGTTCCAGCCTGTCTGGAAACACCATATATTTT
TRBJ2-7 | TRBD2 | NA | TRBV9 | CASSPLAGGLYEQYF | TGTGCCAGCAGTCCTCTAGCGGGAGGGTTATACGAGCAGTACTTC
TRBJ1-6 | NA | few | TRBV7-8 | CASSLAGTRHSPLHF | TGTGCCAGCAGCTTGGCCGGGACCCGGCACTCACCCCTCCACTTT
TRBJ2-7 | NA | many | TRBV2 | CASSEALGPRSYEQYF | TGTGCCAGCAGTGAAGCGCTGGGGCCCCGTTCCTACGAGCAGTACTTC
TRBJ2-5 | NA | many | TRBV7-8 | CASSLILETQYF | TGTGCCAGCAGCTTAATTTTGGAGACCCAGTACTTC
TRBJ2-3 | NA | NA | TRBV5-8 | CASSLGPRPGDTQYF | TGTGCCAGCAGCTTGGGACCCCGACCCGGAGATACGCAGTATTTT
TRBJ2-2 | NA | NA | TRBV7-9 | CASSFPQQANTGELFF | TGTGCCAGCAGCTTCCCTCAACAGGCGAACACCGGGGAGCTGTTTTTT
TRBJ2-3 | TRBD2 | many | TRBV2 | CASHRLAGGTDTQYF | TGTGCCAGCCATAGACTAGCGGGTGGGACAGATACGCAGTATTTT
TRBJ2-3 | NA | many | TRBV5-1 | CASSFGATDTQYF | TGCGCCAGCAGCTTTGGTGCTACGGATACGCAGTATTTT
TRBJ2-3 | TRBD2 | NA | TRBV7-9 | CASSERESTDTQYF | TGTGCCAGCAGCGAGCGGGAAAGCACAGATACGCAGTATTTT
TRBJ2-3 | NA | NA | TRBV7-9 | CASSFVLTDTQYF | TGTGCCAGCAGCTTTGTCCTCACAGATACGCAGTATTTT
TRBJ1-2 | NA | NA | TRBV2 | CASSGAGRYGYTF | TGTGCCAGCAGTGGGGCGGGAAGGTATGGCTACACCTTC
TRBJ2-3 | NA | many | TRBV28 | CASSFGTLEDTQYF | TGTGCCAGCAGTTTCGGGACATTGGAAGATACGCAGTATTTT
TRBJ2-6 | NA | NA | TRBV9 | CASSVGSASGANVLTF | TGTGCCAGCAGCGTAGGTTCGGCCTCTGGGGCCAACGTCCTGACTTTC
TRBJ2-1 | TRBD2 | NA | TRBV20-1 | CSAGLADYNEQFF | TGCAGTGCAGGGCTAGCGGACTACAATGAGCAGTTCTTC
TRBJ2-7 | NA | NA | TRBV28 | CASRDGRSKQYF | TGTGCCAGCAGAGACGGCCGATCCAAGCAGTACTTC
TRBJ2-7 | TRBD1 | many | TRBV6-1 | CASSEFSGTGGYEQYF | TGTGCCAGCAGTGAATTTTCCGGGACAGGGGGCTACGAGCAGTACTTC
TRBJ1-4 | TRBD1 | NA | TRBV5-6 | CASSLSTGEREKLFF | TGTGCCAGCAGCTTGTCGACAGGGGAAAGGGAAAAACTGTTTTTT
TRBJ1-2 | NA | many | TRBV3-1 | CASSPWEGIRDYGYTF | TGTGCCAGCAGCCCGTGGGAGGGTATTCGGGACTATGGCTACACCTTC
TRBJ1-2 | NA | many | TRBV24-1 | CATSDPALGIGGYTF | TGTGCCACCAGTGACCCCGCCCTGGGGATCGGCGGCTACACCTTC
TRBJ2-1 | TRBD2 | many | TRBV20-1 | CSAQTSAYNEQFF | TGCAGTGCCCAGACTAGCGCCTACAATGAGCAGTTCTTC
TRBJ1-1 | TRBD1 | few | TRBV6-1 | CASRRGQANTEAFF | TGTGCCAGCAGGAGGGGACAGGCGAACACTGAAGCTTTCTTT
TRBJ1-6 | TRBD1 | NA | TRBV28 | CASSLTGQGYSPLHF | TGTGCCAGCAGTTTAACCGGACAGGGGTATTCACCCCTCCACTTT
TRBJ1-1 | NA | many | TRBV7-8 | CASSLVGRPFF | TGTGCCAGCAGCTTAGTAGGGCGGCCTTTCTTT
TRBJ2-5 | NA | NA | TRBV19 | CASSLTGTYQETQYF | TGTGCCAGTAGCCTGACGGGTACATACCAAGAGACCCAGTACTTC
TRBJ1-2 | NA | NA | TRBV6-2/TRBV6-3 | CASSKGTNYGCTF | TGTGCCAGCAGTAAAGGAACTAACTATGGCTGCACCTTC
TRBJ2-7 | TRBD2 | many | TRBV6-1 | CASLRYSASGVDYEQYF | TGTGCCAGCTTAAGGTACTCAGCTAGCGGAGTAGACTACGAGCAGTACTTC
TRBJ2-1 | TRBD2 | few | TRBV28 | CASSTLSPSPTGTSGNYNEQFF | TGTGCCAGCAGCACATTATCCCCCTCCCCTACCGGGACTAGCGGTAATTACAATGAGCAGTTCTTC
TRBJ2-7 | NA | many | TRBV3-1 | CASSRGAGGSYEQYF | TGTGCCAGCAGTAGGGGGGCAGGGGGTTCCTACGAGCAGTACTTC
TRBJ2-3 | TRBD2 | many | TRBV28 | CASIYSSGSSTDTQYF | TGTGCCAGCATTTACTCTAGCGGATCTAGCACAGATACGCAGTATTTT
TRBJ2-5 | NA | many | TRBV6-2/TRBV6-3 | CASSYPSTQETQYF | TGTGCCAGCAGTTACCCCTCCACCCAAGAGACCCAGTACTTC
TRBJ2-5 | NA | many | TRBV28 | CASSYLTPLTQYF | TGTGCCAGCAGTTATTTGACCCCCTTGACCCAGTACTTC
TRBJ2-1 | NA | NA | TRBV20-1 | CSAPPGGSNEQFF | TGCAGTGCTCCCCCTGGGGGCAGCAATGAGCAGTTCTTC